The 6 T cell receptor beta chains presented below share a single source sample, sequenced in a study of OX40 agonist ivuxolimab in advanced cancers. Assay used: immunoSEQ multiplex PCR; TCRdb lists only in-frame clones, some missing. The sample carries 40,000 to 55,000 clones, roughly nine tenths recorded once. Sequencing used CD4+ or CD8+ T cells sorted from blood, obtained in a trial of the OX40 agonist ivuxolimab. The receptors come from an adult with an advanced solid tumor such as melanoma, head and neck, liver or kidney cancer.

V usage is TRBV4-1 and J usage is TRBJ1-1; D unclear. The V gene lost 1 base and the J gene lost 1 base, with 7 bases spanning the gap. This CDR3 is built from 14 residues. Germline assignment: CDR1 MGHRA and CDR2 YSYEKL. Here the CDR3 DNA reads TGCGCCAGCAGCCAAGGGTCCGAGAACACTGAAGCTTTCTTT. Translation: CASSQGSENTEAFF.

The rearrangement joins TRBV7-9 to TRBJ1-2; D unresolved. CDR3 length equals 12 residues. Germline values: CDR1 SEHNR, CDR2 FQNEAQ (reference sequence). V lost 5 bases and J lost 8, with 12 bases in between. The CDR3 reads CASSPGGEGYTF. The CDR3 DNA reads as TGTGCCAGCAGCCCAGGTGGGGAGGGCTACACCTTC.

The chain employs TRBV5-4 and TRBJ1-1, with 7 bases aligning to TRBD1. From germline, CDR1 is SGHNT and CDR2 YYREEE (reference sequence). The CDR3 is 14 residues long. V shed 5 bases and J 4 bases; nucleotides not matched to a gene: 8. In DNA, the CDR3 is TGTGCCAGCAGAATACAGGGGTGGGGCACTGAAGCTTTCTTT. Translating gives CASRIQGWGTEAFF. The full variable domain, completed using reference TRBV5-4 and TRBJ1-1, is ETGVTQSPTHLIKTRGQQVTLRCSSQSGHNTVSWYQQALGQGPQFIFQYYREEENGRGNFPPRFSGLQFPNYSSELNVNALELDDSALYLCASRIQGWGTEAFFGQGTRLTVV.

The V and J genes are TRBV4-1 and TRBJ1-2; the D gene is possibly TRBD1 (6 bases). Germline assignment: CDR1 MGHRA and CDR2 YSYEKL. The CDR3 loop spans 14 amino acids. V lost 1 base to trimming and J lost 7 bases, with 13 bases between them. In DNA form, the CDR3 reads TGCGCCAGCAGCCAAGTAGCAGGGGTTGGTGGCTACACCTTC. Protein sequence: CASSQVAGVGGYTF.

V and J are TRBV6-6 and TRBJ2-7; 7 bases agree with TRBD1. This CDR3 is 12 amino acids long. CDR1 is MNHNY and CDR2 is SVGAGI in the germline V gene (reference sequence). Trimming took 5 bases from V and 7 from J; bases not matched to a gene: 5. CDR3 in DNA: TGTGCCAGCAGTCGACAGGGTGAAGAGCAGTACTTC. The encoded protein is CASSRQGEEQYF.

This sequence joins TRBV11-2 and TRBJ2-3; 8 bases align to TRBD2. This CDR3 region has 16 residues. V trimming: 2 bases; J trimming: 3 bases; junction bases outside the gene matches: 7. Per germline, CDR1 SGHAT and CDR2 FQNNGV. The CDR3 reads CASSLSSGPGTDTQYF. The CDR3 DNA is TGTGCCAGCAGCTTATCTAGCGGGCCCGGTACAGATACGCAGTATTTT.